The entry below gives a single T cell receptor (beta chain) sequence along with its context. Its antigen is unidentified. The CDR3 is 16 residues long. CDR1 and CDR2 from the germline V gene are LNHNV and YYDKDF (reference sequence). The V end lost 0 bases, the J end lost 0 bases, and 9 bases lay between the germline ends. TCRdb's copy holds only in-frame clones and misses some; the assay was immunoSEQ multiplex PCR. The data contain approximately 300,000 clones, roughly 89% of them singletons. The data belong to a study of cytomegalovirus exposure and HLA in healthy donors. General study points: Rare TCR sequences predominated, though certain public TCRs were found in many donors. Reports credit the classifier with highly specific, highly sensitive diagnosis of cytomegalovirus status. The study labeled under 200 TCR beta chains cytomegalovirus-associated.

The chain recombines TRBV15 with TRBJ2-1, with D perhaps TRBD2 (5 bases). This clonotype was obtained from a young woman in good health and CMV-seronegative. The sample consisted of PBMCs. The CDR3 protein is CATSREVTSSYNEQFF. CDR3 DNA: TGTGCCACCAGCAGAGAAGTCACTAGCTCCTACAATGAGCAGTTCTTC. Full variable domain (missing parts from reference TRBV15 and TRBJ2-1): DAMVIQNPRYQVTQFGKPVTLSCSQTLNHNVMYWYQQKSSQAPKLLFHYYDKDFNNEADTPDNFQSRRPNTSFCFLDIRSPGLGDTAMYLCATSREVTSSYNEQFFGPGTRLTVL.